This TCR beta chain is from a study of sequential checkpoint blockade in melanoma. Study overall: Maintenance nivolumab came after either treatment sequence.

V lost 3 bases, J lost 6 bases, and 13 bases stayed unmatched. This CDR3 is built from 16 residues. The germline gives CDR1 SEHNR, CDR2 FQNEAQ (reference sequence). The data were produced by immunoSEQ multiplex PCR, yet TCRdb's version contains in-frame clones alone and is incomplete. The data hold under 20,000 clones, with 73% observed a single time. Treatment of the sample: randomized to nivolumab then ipilimumab (arm A) or the reverse (arm B). From thawed PBMCs, live CD3+CD8+ cells negative for CD19 and CD56 were sorted. The receptor was derived from a human donor with melanoma. Sequencing used CD8+ T cells sorted from blood (inferred from file names), obtained from a patient given nivolumab and ipilimumab in sequence. The chain recombines TRBV7-9 with TRBJ1-1; 7 bases agree with TRBD1. CDR3 coding DNA: TGTGCCAGCAGCTTTCGACAGGGAAGGGTCGTATCTGAAGCTTTCTTT. Translating gives CASSFRQGRVVSEAFF.